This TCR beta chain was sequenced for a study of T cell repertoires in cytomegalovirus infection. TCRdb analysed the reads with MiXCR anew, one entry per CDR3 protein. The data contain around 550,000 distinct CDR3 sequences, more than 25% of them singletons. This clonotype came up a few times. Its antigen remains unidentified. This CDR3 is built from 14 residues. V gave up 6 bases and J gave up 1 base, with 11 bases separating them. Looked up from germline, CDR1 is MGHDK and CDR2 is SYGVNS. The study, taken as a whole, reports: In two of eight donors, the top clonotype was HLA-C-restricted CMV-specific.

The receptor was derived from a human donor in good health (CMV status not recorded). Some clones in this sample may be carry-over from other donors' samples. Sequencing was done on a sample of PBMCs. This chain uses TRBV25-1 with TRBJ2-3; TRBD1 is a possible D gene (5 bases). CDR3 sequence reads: CASSPGARTDTQYF. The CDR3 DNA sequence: TGTGCCAGCAGCCCTGGGGCCCGCACAGATACGCAGTATTTT. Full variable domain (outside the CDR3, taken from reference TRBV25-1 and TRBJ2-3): EADIYQTPRYLVIGTGKKITLECSQTMGHDKMYWYQQDPGMELHLIHYSYGVNSTEKGDLSSESTVSRIRTEHFPLTLESARPSHTSQYLCASSPGARTDTQYFGPGTRLTVL.